A selection of T cell receptor beta chains follows, all from one sample in a study of human T cells and chemical hapten exposure. From the 5' RACE reads, TCRdb called clonotypes with MiXCR, one entry per CDR3 protein. The sample lists 81,000 or so distinct CDR3 sequences, more than 7% occurring once. These TCRs come from a male donor in good health. CDR3s include the opening cysteine and the closing phenylalanine or tryptophan. A D gene is named only where the DNA matches it firmly. The size entry is marked missing in some rows and otherwise reads once, few, many or a size class.

length: 14
D: .
J: TRBJ1-4
size: few
V: TRBV6-6
DNA: TGTGCCAGCAGTAACGGGATCACTAGTGAAAAACTGTTTTTT
CDR3: CASSNGITSEKLFF

length: 12
D: TRBD2
J: TRBJ2-4
size: once
V: TRBV27
DNA: TGTGCCAGCAGTCCGTGGGGGGGGGGTCAGTACTTC
CDR3: CASSPWGGGQYF

length: 16
D: .
J: TRBJ2-7
size: .
V: TRBV4-3
DNA: TGCGCCAGCAGCCAAGACACGGGGACTGGGACCTACGAGCAGTACTTC
CDR3: CASSQDTGTGTYEQYF

length: 15
D: .
J: TRBJ1-5
size: few
V: TRBV6-5
DNA: TGTGCCAGCAGAAGCGGACAGTATAGCAATCAGCCCCAGCATTTT
CDR3: CASRSGQYSNQPQHF

length: 14
D: TRBD1
J: TRBJ1-2
size: .
V: TRBV13
DNA: TGTGCCAGCAGCTCGGGACAGGGGGCCTATGGCTACACCTTC
CDR3: CASSSGQGAYGYTF

length: 14
D: .
J: TRBJ1-5
size: few
V: TRBV6-5
DNA: TGTGCCAGCAGTTACGCGGGGGGCGGTCAGCCCCAGCATTTT
CDR3: CASSYAGGGQPQHF

length: 17
D: TRBD1
J: TRBJ2-6
size: many
V: TRBV7-2
DNA: TGTGCCAGCAGCTTGGGGACAGGCAGCTCTGGGGCCAACGTCCTGACTTTC
CDR3: CASSLGTGSSGANVLTF

length: 15
D: TRBD1
J: TRBJ2-1
size: .
V: TRBV27
DNA: TGTGCCAGCAGTTTTGGGACAGGGGCCCCCAGGGAGCAGTTCTTC
CDR3: CASSFGTGAPREQFF

length: 15
D: .
J: TRBJ1-5
size: few
V: TRBV20-1
DNA: TGCAGTGCTAGAGATTCAGGGGTTGTAGGTACGCCCCAGCATTTT
CDR3: CSARDSGVVGTPQHF

length: 15
D: TRBD2
J: TRBJ2-7
size: many
V: TRBV4-1
DNA: TGCGCCAGCAGCCAAGTTGATACTAGCGGGATCGAGCAGTACTTC
CDR3: CASSQVDTSGIEQYF

length: 14
D: .
J: TRBJ2-7
size: many
V: TRBV13
DNA: TGTGCCAGCAGCAACCCCCCCCTTATCCACGAGCAGTACTTC
CDR3: CASSNPPLIHEQYF

length: 11
D: .
J: TRBJ1-6
size: .
V: TRBV25-1
DNA: TGTGCCAGCAGTCTGGGCTCACCCCTCCACTTT
CDR3: CASSLGSPLHF

length: 16
D: .
J: TRBJ2-2
size: few
V: TRBV5-4
DNA: TGTGCCAGCAGCTTGGGGCGGGCGGGATACACCGGGGAGCTGTTTTTT
CDR3: CASSLGRAGYTGELFF

length: 16
D: .
J: TRBJ2-2
size: few
V: TRBV20-1
DNA: TGCAGTGCTGGTTCCTCGTCCTTCCGGAACACCGGGGAGCTGTTTTTT
CDR3: CSAGSSSFRNTGELFF

length: 15
D: .
J: TRBJ1-4
size: many
V: TRBV18
DNA: TGTGCCAGCTCACCCCCTAGGGGCGCGGGAGAAAAACTGTTTTTT
CDR3: CASSPPRGAGEKLFF

length: 14
D: TRBD1
J: TRBJ2-2
size: many
V: TRBV6-2/TRBV6-3
DNA: TGTGCCAGCAGGGGACAGGGGGCAGGCGGGGAGCTGTTTTTT
CDR3: CASRGQGAGGELFF

length: 15
D: .
J: TRBJ2-2
size: few
V: TRBV5-6
DNA: TGTGCCAGCAGCTTGGACTCGGGGAACACCGGGGAGCTGTTTTTT
CDR3: CASSLDSGNTGELFF

length: 14
D: TRBD1
J: TRBJ1-6
size: few
V: TRBV6-5
DNA: TGTGCCAGCAGGGGACAGGGGACAAATTCACCCCTCCACTTT
CDR3: CASRGQGTNSPLHF

length: 14
D: TRBD1
J: TRBJ2-3
size: many
V: TRBV5-4
DNA: TGTGCCAGCAGCTCACAGGGGGCTGGAGATACGCAGTATTTT
CDR3: CASSSQGAGDTQYF

length: 15
D: TRBD1
J: TRBJ2-7
size: .
V: TRBV5-4
DNA: TGTGCCAGCAGCTTCCAGGACAGGGGCGCCTACGAGCAGTACTTC
CDR3: CASSFQDRGAYEQYF

length: 13
D: TRBD1
J: TRBJ2-7
size: .
V: TRBV20-1
DNA: TGCAGTGCCACGTGGACAGGGGGCTTTGAGCAGTACTTC
CDR3: CSATWTGGFEQYF

length: 15
D: .
J: TRBJ2-4
size: many
V: TRBV7-2
DNA: TGTGCCAGCAGCTTAAGTGGGCTGGCCAAAAACATTCAGTACTTC
CDR3: CASSLSGLAKNIQYF